This T cell receptor beta chain is drawn from a study of cytomegalovirus exposure and HLA in healthy donors. A note on this clone: Its antigen remains unidentified.

Overall study findings and caveats: Most TCR sequences showed up rarely, but some public TCRs showed up in many donors.

The CDR3 sequence is 17 residues long. The germline V gene has CDR1 SGHNT and CDR2 YYREEE (reference sequence). V was cut by 5 bases and J by 0 bases, with 18 bases left in between. The primer mix had 60 Vbeta and 13 Jbeta primers. Assay: immunoSEQ multiplex PCR; the TCRdb copy retains only in-frame clones and omits some. The sample lists under 200,000 clones, around 83% seen once, with under 8% in the top ten. Those who donated were healthy bone marrow donors. Though nominally healthy at sampling, donors likely had unrecorded immune exposures. The sequenced sample was PBMCs. This sequence joins TRBV5-4 and TRBJ2-1; maybe TRBD2 (5 bases). The sequence came from a man aged 50 to 59 in good health and CMV-seropositive. CDR3 sequence (DNA): TGTGCCAGCAGTTCCCGCGGAGCGGCGAGCTCCTACAATGAGCAGTTCTTC. Protein: CASSSRGAASSYNEQFF.